The T cell receptor (beta chain) described here comes from a study of memory CD4+ T cells and cytomegalovirus serostatus. On the study more broadly: This sample comes from healthy Belgian adults, 8 to 10 CMV seropositive, approximately 24 seronegative. Study outcomes and limitations: The CMV-associated TCR signature appears largely within the CD4+ memory repertoire. About two fifths of the roughly 150 known CMV-associated TCRbeta sequences appeared in CD4+ memory.

This clone occurred a few times. Its specificity is not known. The repertoire was sequenced with immunoSEQ multiplex PCR; TCRdb's copy has only in-frame clones and lacks some. The repertoire holds 40,000 to 50,000 clones, with around 76% as singletons. The V end lost 0 bases, the J end lost 2 bases, and 11 bases lay between the germline ends. The CDR3 runs to 16 residues. Germline V lookup: CDR1 SGHAT, CDR2 FQNNGV. The sort gate was single viable CD3+CD4+CD8-CD45RO+ cells for memory CD4+ T cells. After thawing, CD4+ T cells were positively selected. Sequencing was performed on memory CD4+ T cells from blood. The receptor's source is an adult in good health and CMV-seropositive. This chain uses TRBV11-2 with TRBJ1-3; D is undetermined. In DNA, the CDR3 is TGTGCCAGCAGCTTAGATAGGGCGGGGACTGGAAACACCATATATTTT. This encodes CASSLDRAGTGNTIYF.